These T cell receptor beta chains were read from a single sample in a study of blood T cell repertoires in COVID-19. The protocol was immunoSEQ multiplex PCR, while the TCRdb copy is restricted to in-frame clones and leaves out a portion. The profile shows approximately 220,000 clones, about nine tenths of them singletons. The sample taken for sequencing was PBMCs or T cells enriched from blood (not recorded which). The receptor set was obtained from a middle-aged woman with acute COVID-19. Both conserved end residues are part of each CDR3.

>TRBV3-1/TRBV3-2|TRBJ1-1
CASSHPAIDRANTEAFF
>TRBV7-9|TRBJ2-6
CASSLATGLSSGANVLTF
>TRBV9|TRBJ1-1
CASSVRGRDTEAFF
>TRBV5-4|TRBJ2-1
CASSLVPGEQFF
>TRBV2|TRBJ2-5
CASSESRTGAETQYF
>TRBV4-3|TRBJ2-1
CASSQWTSGHNEQFF
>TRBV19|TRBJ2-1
CASTQGSSSYNEQFF
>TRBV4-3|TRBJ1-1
CASSQEIVLNTEAFF
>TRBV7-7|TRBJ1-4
CASSTGTATNEKLFF
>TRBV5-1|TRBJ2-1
CASSLPTGLAGGSSYNEQFF
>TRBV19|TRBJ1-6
CASSMRVDRANSPLHF
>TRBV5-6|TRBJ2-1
CASSLFLAGGNEQFF
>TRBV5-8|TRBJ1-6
CASRQTGSSYNSPLHF
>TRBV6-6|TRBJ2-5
CASSEGGRETQYF
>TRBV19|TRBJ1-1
CASSIVLTGYTEAFF
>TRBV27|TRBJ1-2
CASSLRRMGSRDSFGGYTF
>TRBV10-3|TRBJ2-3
CAISRSQEADTQYF
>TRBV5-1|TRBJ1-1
CASSLDGQNTEAFF
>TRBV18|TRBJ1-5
CASSTGELGNQPQHF
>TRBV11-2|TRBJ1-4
CASSSRGRGSNEKLFF
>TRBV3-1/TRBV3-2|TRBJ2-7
CASSHPGRYEQYF
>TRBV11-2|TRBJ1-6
CASSPQGVMGSPLHF
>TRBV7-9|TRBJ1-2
CASSRRQVFDGYTF
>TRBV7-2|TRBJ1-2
CASSLNDRGLSAYGYTF
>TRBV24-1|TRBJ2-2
CATSVGDPNTGELFF
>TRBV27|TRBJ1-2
CASSLRGYGYTF
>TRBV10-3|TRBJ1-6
CAISETGNSPLHF
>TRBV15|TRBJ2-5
CATSENRFQETQYF
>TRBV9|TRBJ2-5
CASSHRSLSEAGGRGGTQYF
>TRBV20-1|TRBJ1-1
CSASRLDRENTEAFF
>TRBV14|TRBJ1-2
CASSLGTSTGYTF
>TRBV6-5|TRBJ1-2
CASSYSMSGVYGYTF
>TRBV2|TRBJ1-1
CASRGTGTPNAEAFF
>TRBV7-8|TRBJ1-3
CASSSRPGQGIGNTIYF
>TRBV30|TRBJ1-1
CAWNPGPGTTEAFF
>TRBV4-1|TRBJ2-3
CASSQEGTGEADTQYF
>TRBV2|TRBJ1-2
CASSATGNLDYGYTF